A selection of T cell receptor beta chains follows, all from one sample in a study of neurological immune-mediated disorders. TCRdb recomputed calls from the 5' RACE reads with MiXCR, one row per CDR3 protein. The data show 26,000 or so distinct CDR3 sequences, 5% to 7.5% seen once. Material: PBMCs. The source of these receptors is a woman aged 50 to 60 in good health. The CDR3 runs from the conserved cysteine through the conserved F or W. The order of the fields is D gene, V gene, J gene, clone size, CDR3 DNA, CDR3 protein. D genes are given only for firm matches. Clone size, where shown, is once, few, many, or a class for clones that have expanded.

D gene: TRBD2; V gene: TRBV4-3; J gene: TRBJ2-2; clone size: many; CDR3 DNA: TGCGCCAGCAGCCAGTATAGCGGGAGCGGGGACGGGGAGCTGTTTTTT; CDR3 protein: CASSQYSGSGDGELFF
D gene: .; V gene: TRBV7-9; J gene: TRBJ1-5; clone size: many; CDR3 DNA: TGTGCCAGCAGCTTGATGTATAGCAATCAGCCCCAGCATTTT; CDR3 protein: CASSLMYSNQPQHF
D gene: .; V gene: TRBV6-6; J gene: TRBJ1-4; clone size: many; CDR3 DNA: TGTGCCAGCAGTTACAGGCAGGGTAATGAAAAACTGTTTTTT; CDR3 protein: CASSYRQGNEKLFF
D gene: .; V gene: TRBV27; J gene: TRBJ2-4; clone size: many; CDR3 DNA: TGTGCCAGCAGTCCTCACGAGGTGAAAGCCAAAAACATTCAGTACTTC; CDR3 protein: CASSPHEVKAKNIQYF
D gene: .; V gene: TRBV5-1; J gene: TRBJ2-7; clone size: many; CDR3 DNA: TGCGCCAGCAGCTCCCACGACTCCTACGAGCAGTACTTC; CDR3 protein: CASSSHDSYEQYF
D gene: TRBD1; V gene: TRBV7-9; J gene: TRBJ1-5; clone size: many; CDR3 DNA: TGTGCCAGCAGCTTAGGGGGGGACAGGGAGAAGCCCCAGCATTTT; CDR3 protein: CASSLGGDREKPQHF
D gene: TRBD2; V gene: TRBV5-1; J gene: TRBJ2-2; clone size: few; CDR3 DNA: TGCGCCAGCAGCTTGACGGGGGGTGGATCCGGGGAGCTGTTTTTT; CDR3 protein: CASSLTGGGSGELFF
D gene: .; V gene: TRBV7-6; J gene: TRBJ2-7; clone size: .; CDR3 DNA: .; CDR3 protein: CASSFYICSARGSGTGGYEQYF
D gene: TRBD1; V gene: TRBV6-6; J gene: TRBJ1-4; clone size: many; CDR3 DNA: TGTGCCAGCGGTGACAGGGTCAGTGGCGAAAAACTGTTTTTT; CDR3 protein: CASGDRVSGEKLFF
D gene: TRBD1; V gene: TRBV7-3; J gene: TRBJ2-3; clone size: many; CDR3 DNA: TGTGCCAGCAGCTCCTCAGGACAGGGCACAGATACGCAGTATTTT; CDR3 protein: CASSSSGQGTDTQYF